This TCR beta chain was retrieved from a study of T cell clonality in common variable immunodeficiency. Patients and controls were mostly of Caucasian heritage. Generated by immunoSEQ multiplex PCR, the TCRdb table keeps only in-frame clones and is missing some. Sampling found about 32,000 clones, none seen once. This clone was counted many times. Its target is not known. The CDR3 end falls 3 residues outside the read, so it is completed with the germline J gene. V was trimmed by 3 bases and J by 6 bases, leaving 18 bases between them. The CDR3 totals 16 residues. Points from the study as a whole: Fewer TCRbeta clones were shared among CVID subjects than controls. The cause of increased CVID clonality remains unclear without subpopulation sequencing.

The sequence was collected from a person aged 18-70 years in good health. The chain joins TRBV23-1 to TRBJ1-5; D gene ambiguous. TRBV23-1 is reported as an ORF; its role is uncertain. The specimen sequenced was peripheral blood mononuclear cells. The CDR3 region is CASSHVIRVGSQPQHF. The CDR3 bases that were read are TGCGCCAGCAGTCACGTAATAAGGGTGGGTTCTCAGCCC.